A selection of T cell receptor beta chains follows, all from one sample in a study of blood T cell repertoires in COVID-19. The assay was immunoSEQ multiplex PCR, and TCRdb's table has in-frame clones only and misses some. The sample consists of about 120,000 clones, 70% to 85% of them appearing once. Input material: peripheral blood. Source of these receptors: a man between 70 and 80 years old with active or convalescent COVID-19. CDR3s include the opening cysteine and the closing phenylalanine or tryptophan. Each record gives: clone size, V gene, D gene, J gene, CDR3 protein, CDR3 DNA. The D gene is left open where the match is weak. The size field is filled for only some rows; it gives once, few, many or a size class.

clone_size: -
v_call: TRBV5-1
d_call: TRBD2
j_call: TRBJ2-7
cdr3_aa: CASSPSGTREEQYF
cdr3_nt: TGCGCCAGCAGCCCGTCGGGGACTAGGGAAGAGCAGTACTTC

clone_size: many
v_call: TRBV27
d_call: -
j_call: TRBJ1-1
cdr3_aa: CASSFNKNTEAFF
cdr3_nt: TGTGCCAGCAGTTTCAACAAGAACACTGAAGCTTTCTTT

clone_size: -
v_call: TRBV7-8
d_call: -
j_call: TRBJ2-1
cdr3_aa: CASSLGGHYNEQFF
cdr3_nt: TGTGCCAGCAGCTTAGGAGGGCACTACAATGAGCAGTTCTTC

clone_size: -
v_call: TRBV24-1
d_call: -
j_call: TRBJ2-7
cdr3_aa: CATSDLVPGDSYEQYF
cdr3_nt: TGTGCCACCAGTGATTTGGTGCCAGGGGATTCCTACGAGCAGTACTTC

clone_size: -
v_call: TRBV28
d_call: -
j_call: TRBJ1-4
cdr3_aa: CASKTIRGGGEKLFF
cdr3_nt: TGTGCCAGCAAGACTATCCGGGGGGGTGGTGAAAAACTGTTTTTT

clone_size: -
v_call: TRBV4-3
d_call: -
j_call: TRBJ2-5
cdr3_aa: CASSQDLQGIQTQYF
cdr3_nt: TGCGCCAGCAGCCAAGATCTACAGGGCATACAGACCCAGTACTTC

clone_size: -
v_call: TRBV12-5
d_call: -
j_call: TRBJ1-2
cdr3_aa: CASGLGRYGYTF
cdr3_nt: TGTGCTAGTGGTTTGGGCAGATATGGCTACACCTTC

clone_size: -
v_call: TRBV15
d_call: -
j_call: TRBJ2-5
cdr3_aa: CATSRDLQETQYF
cdr3_nt: TGTGCCACCAGCAGAGACCTACAAGAGACCCAGTACTTC

clone_size: few
v_call: TRBV3-1/TRBV3-2
d_call: -
j_call: TRBJ1-1
cdr3_aa: CASSQVVQGEAFF
cdr3_nt: TGTGCCAGCAGCCAAGTTGTACAGGGTGAAGCTTTCTTT

clone_size: -
v_call: TRBV5-1
d_call: TRBD2
j_call: TRBJ2-1
cdr3_aa: CASSPLAGGGHEQFF
cdr3_nt: TGCGCCAGCAGTCCTCTAGCGGGAGGGGGCCATGAGCAGTTCTTC